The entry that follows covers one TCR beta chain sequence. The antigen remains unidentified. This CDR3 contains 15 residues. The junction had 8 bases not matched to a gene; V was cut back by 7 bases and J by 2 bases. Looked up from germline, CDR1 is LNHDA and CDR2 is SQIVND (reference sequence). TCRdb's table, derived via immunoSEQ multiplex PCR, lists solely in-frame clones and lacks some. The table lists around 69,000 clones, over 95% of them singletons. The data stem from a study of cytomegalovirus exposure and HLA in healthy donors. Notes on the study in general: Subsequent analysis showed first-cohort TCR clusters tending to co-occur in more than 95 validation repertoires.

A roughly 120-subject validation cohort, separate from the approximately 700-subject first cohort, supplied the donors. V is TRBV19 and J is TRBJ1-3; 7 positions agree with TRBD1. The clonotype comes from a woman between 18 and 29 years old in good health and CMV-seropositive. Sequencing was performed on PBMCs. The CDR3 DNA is TGTGCCAGTACGAGTTCAGGGGGAGCTGGAAACACCATATATTTT. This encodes CASTSSGGAGNTIYF.